This T cell receptor (beta chain) comes out of a study of graft-versus-host responses after intestinal transplantation. Background on the study: Anti-thymocyte globulin was used for induction in all recipients, who then took tacrolimus and steroids for approximately three years. Study-wide results and limits: Detection of GvH clones occurred in recipient marrow, and some had their first appearance in ileum or blood. High graft-versus-host to host-versus-graft clonal ratios were seen in allografts of patients with graft-donor T cell macrochimerism.

TCRdb's copy holds only in-frame clones and misses some; the assay was immunoSEQ multiplex PCR. The table records about 90,000 clones, roughly 90% of them present only once. As regards this clone: The antigen is undetermined.

CDR1 SQVTM and CDR2 ANQGSEA come from the germline V gene. V was clipped by 3 bases and J by 4 bases; unmatched bases: 8. The CDR3 contains 15 residues. This TCR derives from a human donor who received an intestinal transplant. Sequenced material: unstimulated CD8+ T cells sorted from spleen or lymph node cells, taken before intestinal transplant. The V call is TRBV29-1, the J call TRBJ2-7; 11 bases match TRBD2. In DNA, the CDR3 is TGCAGCGTTGAGGGGGTAGCGGGAGGGAGGTACGAGCAGTACTTC. Translating it yields CSVEGVAGGRYEQYF.